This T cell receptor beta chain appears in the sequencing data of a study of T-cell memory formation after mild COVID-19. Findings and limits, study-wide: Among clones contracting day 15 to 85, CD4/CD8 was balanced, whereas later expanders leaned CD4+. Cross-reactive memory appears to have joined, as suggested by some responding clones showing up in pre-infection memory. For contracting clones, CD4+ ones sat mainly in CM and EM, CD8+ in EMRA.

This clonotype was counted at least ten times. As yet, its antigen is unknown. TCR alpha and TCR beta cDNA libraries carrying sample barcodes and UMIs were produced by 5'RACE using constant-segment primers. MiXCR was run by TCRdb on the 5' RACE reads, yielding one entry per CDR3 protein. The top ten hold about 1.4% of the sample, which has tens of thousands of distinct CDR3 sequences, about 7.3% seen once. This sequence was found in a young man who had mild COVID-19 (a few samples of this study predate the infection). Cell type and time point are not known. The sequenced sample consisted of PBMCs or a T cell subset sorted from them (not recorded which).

CDR3 region: CASREFTGELFF. Here the CDR3 DNA reads TGCGCCAGCAGAGAGTTCACCGGGGAGCTGTTTTTT. V gene TRBV5-1 combines with J gene TRBJ2-2; D gene ambiguous. The CDR3 totals 12 residues. The V and J ends lost 5 bases and 4 bases respectively, with 6 bases between them. From germline, CDR1 is SGHRS and CDR2 YFSETQ.